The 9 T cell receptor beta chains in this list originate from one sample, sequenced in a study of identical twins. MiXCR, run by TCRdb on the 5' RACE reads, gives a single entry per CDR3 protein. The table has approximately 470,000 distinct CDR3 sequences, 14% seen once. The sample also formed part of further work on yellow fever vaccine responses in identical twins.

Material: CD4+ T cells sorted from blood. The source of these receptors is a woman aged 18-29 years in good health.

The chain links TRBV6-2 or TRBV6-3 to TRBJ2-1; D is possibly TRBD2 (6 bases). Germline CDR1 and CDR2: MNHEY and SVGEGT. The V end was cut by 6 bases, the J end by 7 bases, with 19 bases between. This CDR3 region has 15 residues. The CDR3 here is CASSTVGTGRNEQFF. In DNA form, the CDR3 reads TGTGCCAGCAGCACTGTCGGGACGGGGAGGAATGAGCAGTTCTTC.

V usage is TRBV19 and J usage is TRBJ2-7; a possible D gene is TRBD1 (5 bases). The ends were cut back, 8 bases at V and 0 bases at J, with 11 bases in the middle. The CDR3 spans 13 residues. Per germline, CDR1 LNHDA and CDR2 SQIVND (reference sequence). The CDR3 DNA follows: TGTGCCAGTCGACAGATAGGCTCCTACGAGCAGTACTTC. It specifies CASRQIGSYEQYF.

The CDR3 region is CASSEDWAGGNTGELFF. CDR3 sequence (DNA): TGTGCCAGCAGTGAAGATTGGGCAGGGGGCAACACCGGGGAGCTGTTTTTT. This chain connects TRBV2 to TRBJ2-2; 8 bases map to TRBD1. Germline CDR1 and CDR2: SNHLY and FYNNEI. The CDR3 covers 17 residues. V shed 1 base, J shed 2 bases, and the junction held 6 bases outside the gene matches.

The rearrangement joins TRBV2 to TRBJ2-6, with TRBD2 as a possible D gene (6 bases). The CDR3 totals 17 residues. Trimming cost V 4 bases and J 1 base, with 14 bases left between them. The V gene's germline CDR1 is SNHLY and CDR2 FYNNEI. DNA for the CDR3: TGTGCCAGCAGTGGCGGGATAAGGACTTCTGGGGCCAACGTCCTGACTTTC. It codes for CASSGGIRTSGANVLTF.

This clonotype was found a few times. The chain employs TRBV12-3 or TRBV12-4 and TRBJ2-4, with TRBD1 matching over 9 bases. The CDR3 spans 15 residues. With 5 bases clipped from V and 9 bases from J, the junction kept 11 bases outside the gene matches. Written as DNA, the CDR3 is TGTGCCAGCAGTCAAATTACAGGGGGCTCAAGCATTCAGTACTTC. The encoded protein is CASSQITGGSSIQYF.

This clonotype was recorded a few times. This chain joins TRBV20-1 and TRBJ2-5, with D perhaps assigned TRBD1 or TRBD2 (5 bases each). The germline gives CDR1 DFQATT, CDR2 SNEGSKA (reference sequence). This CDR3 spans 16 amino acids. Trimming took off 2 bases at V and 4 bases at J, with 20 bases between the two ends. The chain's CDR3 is CSARTPGAGGRETQYF. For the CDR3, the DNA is TGCAGTGCTAGAACACCCGGGGCGGGCGGGCGAGAGACCCAGTACTTC.

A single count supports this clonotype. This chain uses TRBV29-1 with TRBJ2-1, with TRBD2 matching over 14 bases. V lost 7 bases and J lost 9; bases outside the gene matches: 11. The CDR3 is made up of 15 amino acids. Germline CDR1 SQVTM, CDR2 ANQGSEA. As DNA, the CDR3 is TGCAGCGCCCAATTGGGACTAGCGGGAGCGTCTGAGCAGTTCTTC. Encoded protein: CSAQLGLAGASEQFF.

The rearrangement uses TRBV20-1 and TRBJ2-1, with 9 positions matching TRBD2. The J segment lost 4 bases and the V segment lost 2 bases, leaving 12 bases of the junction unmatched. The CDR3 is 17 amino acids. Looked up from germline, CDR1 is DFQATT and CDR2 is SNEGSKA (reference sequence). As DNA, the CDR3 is TGCAGTGCTAGACTAGCGGGGCGGGATATTGGGTACAATGAGCAGTTCTTC. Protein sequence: CSARLAGRDIGYNEQFF.

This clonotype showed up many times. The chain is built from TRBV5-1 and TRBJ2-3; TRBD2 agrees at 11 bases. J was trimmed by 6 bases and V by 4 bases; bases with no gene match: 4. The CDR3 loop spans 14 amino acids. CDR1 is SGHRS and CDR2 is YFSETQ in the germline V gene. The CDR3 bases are TGCGCCAGCAGCATCGGGACTAGCGGCGATACGCAGTATTTT. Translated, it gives CASSIGTSGDTQYF.